A single sample gave rise to the 24 T cell receptor beta chains below, sequenced in a study of radiation and T cells in renal cell carcinoma. Sample time point: blood 2 weeks post-SBRT. Stated treatment: 15 Gy SBRT to primary tumor, nephrectomy 4 weeks later. This table comes from immunoSEQ multiplex PCR, and its TCRdb copy is limited to in-frame clones, with some not included. The sample has approximately 23,000 clones, around 85% seen once. The sequencing here drew on blood, taken from a patient whose treatment included radiotherapy and nephrectomy. The receptors come from a man aged 55-75 years with renal cell carcinoma.

The chain is built from TRBV21-1 and TRBJ1-4. TRBV21-1 is listed as a pseudogene. The CDR3 spans 15 residues. As DNA, the CDR3 is TGTGCCAGCACCGAGCTGGGGGTAATCTATGAAAAACTGTTTTTT. Protein sequence: CASTELGVIYEKLFF.

V is TRBV28 and J is TRBJ2-5; 11 bases are a match to TRBD2. CDR3 length equals 15 residues. V lost 8 bases and J lost 5; bases outside the gene matches: 10. The germline V gene encodes CDR1 MDHEN and CDR2 SYDVKM. As DNA, the CDR3 is TGTGCCAGCCAGGCGACTAGCGGGACACGGGAGACCCAGTACTTC. Translated, it gives CASQATSGTRETQYF. Complete variable domain (other parts from reference TRBV28 and TRBJ2-5): DVKVTQSSRYLVKRTGEKVFLECVQDMDHENMFWYRQDPGLGLRLIYFSYDVKMKEKGDIPEGYSVSREKKERFSLILESASTNQTSMYLCASQATSGTRETQYFGPGTRLLVL.

The rearrangement uses TRBV18 and TRBJ2-2; D may be TRBD1 or TRBD2 (5 bases each). The germline V and J ends were trimmed by 5 bases and 0 bases, with 10 bases remaining between them. The CDR3 length is 15 residues. CDR1 and CDR2 (germline): KGHSH, LQKENI. The CDR3 nucleotides read TGTGCCAGCTCATTGTCGGGGCCGAACACCGGGGAGCTGTTTTTT. Translation gives CASSLSGPNTGELFF.

In regard to this clone: This same CDR3 is encoded by further DNA sequences in the sample. The chain couples TRBV18 to TRBJ2-3, with D possibly matching TRBD1 (6 bases). Looked up from germline, CDR1 is KGHSH and CDR2 is LQKENI. Trimming stripped 3 bases from V and 1 base from J, with 11 bases between. The CDR3 covers 15 residues. The CDR3 DNA reads as TGTGCCAGCTCACCGCTACAGGGACGCACAGATACGCAGTATTTT. It yields the protein CASSPLQGRTDTQYF.

This clone came up once. The chain joins TRBV11-2 to TRBJ2-1; D may be TRBD1 (6 bases). V was shortened by 7 bases and J by 6 bases, with 7 bases between the two germline ends. The CDR3 is made up of 11 amino acids. Germline CDR1 and CDR2: SGHAT and FQNNGV. CDR3 nucleotides: TGTGCCAGCACCAGGGGCAATGAGCAGTTCTTC. Translated: CASTRGNEQFF.

The chain employs TRBV30 and TRBJ1-4; D is unresolved. Germline V CDR1 and CDR2: GTSNPN, SVGIG (reference sequence). The V end lost 2 bases, the J end lost 0 bases, and 10 bases lay between the germline ends. The CDR3 spans 15 residues. CDR3 residues: CAWSPLGTTNEKLFF. In DNA form, the CDR3 reads TGTGCCTGGAGTCCCCTTGGAACAACTAATGAAAAACTGTTTTTT.

The V call is TRBV27, the J call TRBJ2-7; perhaps TRBD1 as D (6 bases). Trimming removed 6 bases from V and 7 bases from J, with 16 bases in between. Germline CDR1 and CDR2: MNHEY and SMNVEV (reference sequence). This CDR3 is built from 13 residues. The chain's CDR3 is CASRGQHSWEQYF. The CDR3 nucleotides are TGTGCCAGCAGAGGACAGCACAGTTGGGAGCAGTACTTC.

This rearrangement joins TRBV4-2 to TRBJ2-3; 13 bases align to TRBD2. The ends lost 1 base at V and 0 bases at J; junction bases unmatched: 1. The CDR3 is 17 residues long. Germline V CDR1 and CDR2: LGHNA, YNFKEQ. The CDR3 sequence: CASSQGTSGSSTDTQYF. Here the CDR3 DNA reads TGTGCCAGCAGCCAAGGGACTAGCGGGAGTAGCACAGATACGCAGTATTTT.

The chain has TRBV7-9 and TRBJ1-5; D perhaps matches TRBD1 (5 bases). The CDR3 length is 13 residues. Trimming removed 3 bases from V and 5 bases from J, with 8 bases in between. The germline V gene encodes CDR1 SEHNR and CDR2 FQNEAQ (reference sequence). The CDR3 region is CASSFRDDQPQHF. CDR3 DNA sequence: TGTGCCAGCAGCTTCAGGGATGATCAGCCCCAGCATTTT. The whole variable domain, filled in from reference TRBV7-9 and TRBJ1-5, reads DTGVSQNPRHKITKRGQNVTFRCDPISEHNRLYWYRQTLGQGPEFLTYFQNEAQLEKSRLLSDRFSAERPKGSFSTLEIQRTEQGDSAMYLCASSFRDDQPQHFGDGTRLSIL.

This clone has just one count. The chain recombines TRBV5-1 with TRBJ2-7, with 9 bases matching TRBD2. This CDR3 spans 13 amino acids. The junction had 4 bases not matched to a gene; V was cut back by 5 bases and J by 4 bases. Per germline, CDR1 SGHRS and CDR2 YFSETQ. CDR3 in DNA: TGCGCCAGCAGAAGTAGCGGGAGTTACGAGCAGTACTTC. Its protein product is CASRSSGSYEQYF.

The chain links TRBV7-6 to TRBJ2-3; 8 bases are shared with TRBD1. This CDR3 has 14 amino acids. V lost 8 bases, J lost 4 bases, and 8 bases stayed unmatched. Germline V lookup: CDR1 SGHVS, CDR2 FNYEAQ. The CDR3 region is CASVPQGAADTQYF. The CDR3, as DNA: TGTGCCAGCGTTCCCCAGGGGGCGGCAGATACGCAGTATTTT.

The chain is built from TRBV13 and TRBJ2-3; D possibly corresponds to TRBD2 (5 bases). The V end was cut by 2 bases, the J end by 4 bases, with 16 bases between. Germline V gene sequence: CDR1 PRHDT, CDR2 FYEKMQ (reference sequence). The CDR3 loop spans 16 amino acids. The chain's CDR3 is CASSLFQEPRADTQYF. For the CDR3, the DNA is TGTGCCAGCAGCTTATTTCAGGAACCGAGGGCAGATACGCAGTATTTT.

The rearrangement uses TRBV9 and TRBJ2-2; 13 bases are shared with TRBD2. Germline-derived CDR1 and CDR2 are SGDLS and YYNGEE. The CDR3 has 18 residues. V lost 4 bases to trimming and J lost 7 bases; unmatched junction nucleotides: 13. The DNA of the CDR3 is TGTGCCAGCAGCCCTGGACTAGCGGGAGCGATTGTGGGCGGGGAGCTGTTTTTT. Protein product: CASSPGLAGAIVGGELFF.

This clone showed up just once. The chain carries TRBV9 and TRBJ2-7; TRBD2 matches at 7 bases. J was trimmed by 1 base and V by 0 bases; bases with no gene match: 4. The CDR3 is made up of 15 amino acids. CDR1 is SGDLS, CDR2 YYNGEE, per germline. The CDR3 DNA follows: TGTGCCAGCAGCGTAGGACTAGCAATGTCCTACGAGCAGTACTTC. As protein: CASSVGLAMSYEQYF.

This chain joins TRBV7-9 and TRBJ2-5; possibly TRBD1 for D (6 bases). Trimming stripped 5 bases from V and 5 bases from J, with 18 bases between. The CDR3 is 15 residues long. CDR1 and CDR2 from the germline V gene are SEHNR and FQNEAQ (reference sequence). The CDR3 region has the DNA TGTGCCAGCAGCAAAACAGGGCCCTCGAAGGAGACCCAGTACTTC. It translates to CASSKTGPSKETQYF. Combining the CDR3 with reference TRBV7-9 and TRBJ2-5 gives the whole variable domain DTGVSQNPRHKITKRGQNVTFRCDPISEHNRLYWYRQTLGQGPEFLTYFQNEAQLEKSRLLSDRFSAERPKGSFSTLEIQRTEQGDSAMYLCASSKTGPSKETQYFGPGTRLLVL.

The V gene is TRBV6-1, the J gene TRBJ2-7; D is ambiguous. The germline gives CDR1 MNHNS, CDR2 SASEGT. The CDR3 spans 13 residues. The V and J ends lost 3 bases and 3 bases respectively, with 9 bases between them. The CDR3 DNA sequence: TGTGCCAGCAGTGAGTGGCAGAACTACGAGCAGTACTTC. Its protein product is CASSEWQNYEQYF.

The chain combines TRBV10-1 with TRBJ2-7, with D unresolved. The germline CDR1 and CDR2 sequences are WNHNN and SYGVQD (reference sequence). This CDR3 contains 14 residues. Deletions cut 8 bases from V and 3 bases from J, with 17 bases between. The CDR3 region is CASPLRIPDYEQYF. The CDR3 bases are TGCGCCAGCCCCCTCCGGATTCCGGACTACGAGCAGTACTTC.

This chain joins TRBV6-7 and TRBJ2-5; 7 bases map to TRBD1. The J call may not be correct, given that the DNA end is closer to TRBJ2-7. TRBV6-7 is classed as an ORF, of uncertain function. The CDR3 loop spans 16 amino acids. CDR3 sequence (DNA): TGTGCCAGCAGTTTACGCTGGGACAGACCGTTCTACGAGCAGTACTTC. Its translation is CASSLRWDRPFYEQYF.

The chain joins TRBV7-2 to TRBJ2-3; 12 positions match TRBD2. This CDR3 comprises 18 residues. The J segment lost 4 bases and the V segment lost 2 bases, leaving 10 bases of the junction unmatched. The V gene's germline CDR1 is SGHTA and CDR2 FQGNSA. The CDR3 nucleotides are TGTGCCAGCAGCTTACTCGCAACTAGCGGGAGGCTGGCAGATACGCAGTATTTT. Its translation: CASSLLATSGRLADTQYF.

This chain connects TRBV4-1 to TRBJ2-5, with 7 nucleotides matching TRBD1. CDR1 and CDR2 (germline): MGHRA, YSYEKL. The CDR3 extends over 16 amino acids. Trimming took 3 bases from V and 5 from J; bases not matched to a gene: 12. Here the CDR3 DNA reads TGCGCCAGCAGCCAGTCTGGGGACAGCCGTACGGAGACCCAGTACTTC. It codes for CASSQSGDSRTETQYF.

The chain combines TRBV7-9 with TRBJ1-5, with TRBD1 as a possible D gene (5 bases). The CDR3 runs 15 residues. V lost 4 bases to trimming and J lost 4 bases, with 14 bases between them. In germline, CDR1 is SEHNR, CDR2 FQNEAQ (reference sequence). The CDR3 DNA follows: TGTGCCAGCAGCTCGCCCCTGGGGCGAAATCAGCCCCAGCATTTT. It encodes CASSSPLGRNQPQHF. Full variable domain (outside the CDR3, taken from reference TRBV7-9 and TRBJ1-5): DTGVSQNPRHKITKRGQNVTFRCDPISEHNRLYWYRQTLGQGPEFLTYFQNEAQLEKSRLLSDRFSAERPKGSFSTLEIQRTEQGDSAMYLCASSSPLGRNQPQHFGDGTRLSIL.

The V call is TRBV6-5, the J call TRBJ1-1; D might be TRBD1 (6 bases). The V end lost 5 bases, the J end lost 9 bases, and 16 bases lay between the germline ends. Germline CDR1 reads MNHEY; CDR2 reads SVGAGI. The CDR3 is made up of 13 amino acids. The CDR3 is CASSGNRQEQAFF. The DNA of the CDR3 is TGTGCCAGCAGTGGAAACCGACAGGAGCAAGCTTTCTTT.

This sequence joins TRBV6-1 and TRBJ1-3; D is perhaps TRBD1 (6 bases). Germline CDR1 MNHNS, CDR2 SASEGT. V lost 5 bases to trimming and J lost 3 bases, with 14 bases between them. The length of the CDR3 is 15 residues. The CDR3 nucleotides read TGTGCCAGCAGTATTACAGGGTTAGGTGGAAACACCATATATTTT. Translated: CASSITGLGGNTIYF.

J is TRBJ2-5 and V is TRBV6-1, with TRBD2 as a possible D gene (5 bases). Trimming left V 0 bases short and J 2 bases short, with 13 bases between. This CDR3 contains 16 residues. Germline lookup yields CDR1 MNHNS and CDR2 SASEGT. The CDR3 sequence: CASSEAGRVWQETQYF. CDR3 nucleotides: TGTGCCAGCAGTGAAGCAGGGCGGGTGTGGCAAGAGACCCAGTACTTC.